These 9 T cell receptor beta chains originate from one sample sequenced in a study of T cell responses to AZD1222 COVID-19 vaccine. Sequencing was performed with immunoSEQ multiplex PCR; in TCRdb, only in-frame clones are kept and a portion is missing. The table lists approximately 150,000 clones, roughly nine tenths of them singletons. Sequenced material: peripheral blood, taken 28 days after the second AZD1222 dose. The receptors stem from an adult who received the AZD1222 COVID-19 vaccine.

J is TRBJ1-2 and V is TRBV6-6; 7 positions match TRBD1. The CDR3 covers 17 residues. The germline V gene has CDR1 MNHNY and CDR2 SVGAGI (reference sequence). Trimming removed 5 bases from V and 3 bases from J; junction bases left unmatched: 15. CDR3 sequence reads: CASSPDREHARYYGYTF. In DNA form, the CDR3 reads TGTGCCAGCAGTCCCGACAGGGAGCACGCCCGGTACTATGGCTACACCTTC.

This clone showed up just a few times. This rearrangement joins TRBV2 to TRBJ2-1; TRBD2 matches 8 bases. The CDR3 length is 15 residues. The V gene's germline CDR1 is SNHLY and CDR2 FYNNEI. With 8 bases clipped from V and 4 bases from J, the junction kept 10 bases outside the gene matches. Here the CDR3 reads CASLQGLAGYNEQFF. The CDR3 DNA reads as TGTGCCAGCCTCCAGGGGCTAGCGGGTTACAATGAGCAGTTCTTC.

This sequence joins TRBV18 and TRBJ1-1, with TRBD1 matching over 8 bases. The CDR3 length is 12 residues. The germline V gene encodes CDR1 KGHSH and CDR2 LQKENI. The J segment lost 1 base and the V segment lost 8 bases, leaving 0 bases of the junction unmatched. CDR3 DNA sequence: TGTGCCAGCGGACAGGGGAACACTGAAGCTTTCTTT. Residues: CASGQGNTEAFF.

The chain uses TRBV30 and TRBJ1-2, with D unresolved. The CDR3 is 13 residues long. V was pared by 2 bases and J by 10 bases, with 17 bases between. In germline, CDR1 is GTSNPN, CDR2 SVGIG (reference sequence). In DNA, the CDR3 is TGTGCCTGGAGTCCCACCTACGGCAGGCCCTACACCTTC. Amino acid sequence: CAWSPTYGRPYTF.

CDR3 nucleotides: TGTGCCAGTAGTCCCGGGCGGCACTACGCTGAGAAGCAGTACTTC. Translating it yields CASSPGRHYAEKQYF. This chain links TRBV19 with TRBJ2-7, with D hard to call. V lost 5 bases and J lost 8, with 22 bases in between. Looked up from germline, CDR1 is LNHDA and CDR2 is SQIVND (reference sequence). The CDR3 runs 15 residues.

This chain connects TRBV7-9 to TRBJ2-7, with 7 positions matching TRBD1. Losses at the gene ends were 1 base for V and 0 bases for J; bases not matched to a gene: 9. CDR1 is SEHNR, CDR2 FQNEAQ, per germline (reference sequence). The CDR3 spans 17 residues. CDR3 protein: CASSLDPGQLFSYEQYF. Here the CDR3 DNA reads TGTGCCAGCAGCTTAGATCCGGGACAGCTCTTCTCCTACGAGCAGTACTTC.

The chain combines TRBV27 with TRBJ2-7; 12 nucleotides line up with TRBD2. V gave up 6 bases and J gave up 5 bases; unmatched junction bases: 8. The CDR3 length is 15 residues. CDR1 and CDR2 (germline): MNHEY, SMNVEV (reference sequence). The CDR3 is CASRRLAGGGDEQYF. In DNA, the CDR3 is TGTGCCAGCAGAAGGCTAGCGGGAGGGGGGGACGAGCAGTACTTC.

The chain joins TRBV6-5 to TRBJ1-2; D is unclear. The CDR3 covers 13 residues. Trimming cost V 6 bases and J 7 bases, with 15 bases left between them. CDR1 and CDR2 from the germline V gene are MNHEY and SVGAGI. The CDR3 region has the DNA TGTGCCAGCAGCAATCTCCATCATAGTGGCTACACCTTC. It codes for CASSNLHHSGYTF.

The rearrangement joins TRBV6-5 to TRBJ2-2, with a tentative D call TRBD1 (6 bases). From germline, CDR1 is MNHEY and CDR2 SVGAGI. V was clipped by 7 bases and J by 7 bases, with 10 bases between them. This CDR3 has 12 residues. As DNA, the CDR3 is TGTGCCAGCACTCAGGGGATCGGGGAGCTGTTTTTT. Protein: CASTQGIGELFF.